The rows below give T cell receptor beta chains drawn from one sample of a study of T cells in tumors after PD-1 blockade. TCRdb's table, derived via immunoSEQ multiplex PCR, lists solely in-frame clones and lacks some. The sample shows 23,000 or so clones, roughly 85% of them seen only once. The input for sequencing was PBMCs, taken after anti-PD-1 treatment. These receptors all stem from a human donor with basal cell carcinoma. CDR3s include the opening cysteine and the closing phenylalanine or tryptophan. The D gene is left open where the match is weak. The size of a clone is reported for some rows only, either as once, few or many, or as a class for expanded clones.

>.|TRBJ2-2|TRBD2|TRBV3-1/TRBV3-2
TGTGCCAGCAGCCGAGGGGGACTAGCGGGGATGAACACCGGGGAGCTGTTTTTT
CASSRGGLAGMNTGELFF
>few|TRBJ1-1|.|TRBV19
TGTGCCAGTACCCCGTATAGGGGACAAGTGAACACTGAAGCTTTCTTT
CASTPYRGQVNTEAFF
>.|TRBJ1-5|TRBD1|TRBV7-2
TGTGCCAGCAGCTTAGCGACAGGGAATCAGCCCCAGCATTTT
CASSLATGNQPQHF
>few|TRBJ1-1|TRBD1|TRBV7-8
TGTGCCAGCAGCCCCGGGACAGGTTGGAACACTGAAGCTTTCTTT
CASSPGTGWNTEAFF
>.|TRBJ2-7|TRBD1|TRBV20-1
TGCAGTGCTAGTCGTCCGAGGACAGGGGTTTACGACGAGCAGTACTTC
CSASRPRTGVYDEQYF
>.|TRBJ2-3|TRBD2|TRBV3-1/TRBV3-2
TGTGCCAGCAGCCAAGCGGGGGGGCAGTATTTT
CASSQAGGQYF
>.|TRBJ1-1|TRBD1|TRBV19
TGTGCCAGTAGACCCCCGGGGACAGCCACTGAAGCTTTCTTT
CASRPPGTATEAFF
>few|TRBJ1-5|.|TRBV7-2
TGTGCCAGCAGCTTAGGCAGGAATCAGCCCCAGCATTTT
CASSLGRNQPQHF
>.|TRBJ1-1|.|TRBV14
TGTGCCAGCAGCCTCAGTAGGACGGTGAACACTGAAGCTTTCTTT
CASSLSRTVNTEAFF
>.|TRBJ2-5|.|TRBV3-1/TRBV3-2
TGTGCCAGCAGCCATACCTCCGGGCCCGATGGGAGGGAGACCCAGTACTTC
CASSHTSGPDGRETQYF
>.|TRBJ1-3|.|TRBV13
TGTGCCAGCAGCCTCTTCGGGGGGACTGGAAACACCATATATTTT
CASSLFGGTGNTIYF
>.|TRBJ1-5|TRBD1|TRBV6-6
TGTGCCAGCAGTCCCTCAGGGGGACAGGGAAGAGGTCAGCCCCAGCATTTT
CASSPSGGQGRGQPQHF
>.|TRBJ2-7|TRBD2|TRBV10-3
TGTGCCATCAGTGAGTCGGGTACTAGCGGGGCCTACGAGCAGTACTTC
CAISESGTSGAYEQYF
>.|TRBJ1-2|TRBD1|TRBV29-1
TGCAGCGTTGAGGCAGGGGGATATGGCTACACCTTC
CSVEAGGYGYTF
>.|TRBJ2-2|.|TRBV2
TGTGCCACCATGGGGGCAGGGGGGTTGAACACCGGGGAGCTGTTTTTT
CATMGAGGLNTGELFF
>.|TRBJ2-7|TRBD1|TRBV5-1
TGCGCCAGCAGCCGGAAGCCGACAGGGGAGGACCACGAGCAGTACTTC
CASSRKPTGEDHEQYF
>.|TRBJ1-1|TRBD1|TRBV6-6
TGTGCCAGCAGTTACGGCGGGACAGCGAACACTGAAGCTTTCTTT
CASSYGGTANTEAFF
>.|TRBJ2-6|.|TRBV19
TGTGCCAGTAGTCCTGGGGCCAACGTCCTGACTTTC
CASSPGANVLTF
>.|TRBJ1-4|.|TRBV5-1
TGCGCCAGCAGCTTGGGCGGCGGGCGAGGCGCAACTAATGAAAAACTGTTTTTT
CASSLGGGRGATNEKLFF
>.|TRBJ2-3|.|TRBV19
TGTGCCAGTAGTATAGCCTCCACAGATACGCAGTATTTT
CASSIASTDTQYF
>.|TRBJ1-1|TRBD1|TRBV28
TGTGCCAGCACCTTTCGGGACAGGGGGACTGAAGCTTTCTTT
CASTFRDRGTEAFF
>few|TRBJ1-1|.|TRBV7-9
TGTGCCAGCAGCTTACAATCCCCAGGGAGTGGGGGGGGCACTGAAGCTTTCTTT
CASSLQSPGSGGGTEAFF
>.|TRBJ1-6|.|TRBV5-1
TGCGCCAGCAGCATCTTAGGGGGGGCTTTAGAAAAACCCCTCCACTTT
CASSILGGALEKPLHF
>once|TRBJ1-1|.|TRBV4-1
TGCGCCAGCAGCCAAGTGCCGAAGAACACTGAAGCTTTCTTT
CASSQVPKNTEAFF
>.|TRBJ2-7|.|TRBV27
TGTGCCAGCAGTTGGAGCCTCCACGAGCAGTACTTC
CASSWSLHEQYF
>.|TRBJ2-1|.|TRBV3-1/TRBV3-2
TGTGCCAGCAGCCACGGTGGGAGAGGAACTTACAATGAGCAGTTCTTC
CASSHGGRGTYNEQFF
>.|TRBJ2-7|TRBD2|TRBV4-1
TGCGCCAGCAGCCAAGCCCTACTAGCGGGGGGTTACGAGCAGTACTTC
CASSQALLAGGYEQYF
>.|TRBJ1-1|.|TRBV19
TGTGCCAGTAGTGATCCCCGGGGGCTGAACACTGAAGCTTTCTTT
CASSDPRGLNTEAFF
>.|TRBJ1-3|.|TRBV12-3/TRBV12-4
TGTGCCAGCAGTCCACGAAAAAACACCATATATTTT
CASSPRKNTIYF